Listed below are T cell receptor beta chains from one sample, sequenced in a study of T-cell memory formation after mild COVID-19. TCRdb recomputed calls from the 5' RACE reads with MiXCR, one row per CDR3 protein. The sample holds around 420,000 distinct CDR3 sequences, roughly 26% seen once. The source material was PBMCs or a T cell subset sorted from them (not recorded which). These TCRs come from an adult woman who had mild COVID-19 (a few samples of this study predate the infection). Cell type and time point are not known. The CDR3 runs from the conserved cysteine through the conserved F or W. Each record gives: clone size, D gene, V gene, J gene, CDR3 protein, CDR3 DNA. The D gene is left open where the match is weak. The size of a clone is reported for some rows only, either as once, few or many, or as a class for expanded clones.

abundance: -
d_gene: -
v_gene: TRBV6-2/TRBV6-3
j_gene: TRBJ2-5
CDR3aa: CASTQYGVGVQETQYF
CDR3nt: TGTGCCAGCACCCAGTACGGGGTAGGGGTTCAAGAGACCCAGTACTTC

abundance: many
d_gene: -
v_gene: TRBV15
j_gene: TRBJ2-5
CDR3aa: CATSRDGRETQYF
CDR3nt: TGTGCCACCAGCAGAGATGGGAGAGAGACCCAGTACTTC

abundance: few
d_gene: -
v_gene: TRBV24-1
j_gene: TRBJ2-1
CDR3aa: CATSDRRDEQFF
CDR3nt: TGTGCCACCAGTGACCGCCGCGATGAGCAGTTCTTC

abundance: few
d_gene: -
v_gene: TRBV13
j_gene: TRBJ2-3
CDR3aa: CASSLRLGGQRGISDTQYF
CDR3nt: TGTGCCAGCAGCTTACGTCTAGGGGGCCAGCGGGGCATCTCAGATACGCAGTATTTT

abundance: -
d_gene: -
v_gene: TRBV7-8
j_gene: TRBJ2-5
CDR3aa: CASTSGGETQYF
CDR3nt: TGTGCCAGCACCTCAGGGGGGGAGACCCAGTACTTC

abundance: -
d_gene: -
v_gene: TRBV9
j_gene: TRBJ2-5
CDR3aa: CASSINYGGQETQYF
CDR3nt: TGTGCCAGCAGCATAAATTACGGCGGGCAAGAGACCCAGTACTTC

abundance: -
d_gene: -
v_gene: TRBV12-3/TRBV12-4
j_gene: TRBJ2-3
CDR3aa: CASSLGASRDTQYF
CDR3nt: TGTGCCAGCAGTTTAGGGGCTAGCAGGGATACGCAGTATTTT

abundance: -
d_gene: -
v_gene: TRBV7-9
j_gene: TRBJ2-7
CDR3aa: CASSLEPGRTSYEQYF
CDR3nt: TGTGCCAGCAGCTTAGAGCCGGGGCGAACCTCCTACGAGCAGTACTTC

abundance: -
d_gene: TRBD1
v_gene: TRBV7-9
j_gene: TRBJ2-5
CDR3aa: CASSPTTGFVETQYF
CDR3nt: TGTGCCAGCAGCCCCACGACAGGGTTCGTAGAGACCCAGTACTTC

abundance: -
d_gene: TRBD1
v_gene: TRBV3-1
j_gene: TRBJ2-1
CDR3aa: CASSQEGQGTDEQFF
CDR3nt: TGTGCCAGCAGCCAAGAGGGACAGGGGACCGATGAGCAGTTCTTC

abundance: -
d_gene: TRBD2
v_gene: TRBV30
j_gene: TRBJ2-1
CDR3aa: CAWILTSGGSGEQFF
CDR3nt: TGTGCCTGGATCCTGACTAGCGGGGGGTCCGGTGAGCAGTTCTTC

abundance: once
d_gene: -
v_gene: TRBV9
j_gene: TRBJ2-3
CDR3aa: CASSVTVEADTQYF
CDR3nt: TGTGCCAGCAGCGTAACAGTTGAGGCAGATACGCAGTATTTT

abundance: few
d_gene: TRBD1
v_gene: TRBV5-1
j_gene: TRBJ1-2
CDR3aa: CASSFDRVYGYTF
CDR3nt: TGCGCCAGCAGCTTCGACAGGGTGTATGGCTACACCTTC

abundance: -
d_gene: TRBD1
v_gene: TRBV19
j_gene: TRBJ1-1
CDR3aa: CASSATGTRGTEAFF
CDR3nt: TGTGCCAGTAGTGCGACAGGGACGAGGGGCACTGAAGCTTTCTTT

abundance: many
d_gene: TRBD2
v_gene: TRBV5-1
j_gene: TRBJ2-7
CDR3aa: CASSLRLAGPYEQYF
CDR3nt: TGCGCCAGCAGCCTGAGACTAGCGGGACCCTACGAGCAGTACTTC

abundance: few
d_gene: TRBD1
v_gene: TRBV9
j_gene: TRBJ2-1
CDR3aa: CASSNRDRTQHEQFF
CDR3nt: TGTGCCAGCAGCAACCGGGACAGAACTCAGCATGAGCAGTTCTTC

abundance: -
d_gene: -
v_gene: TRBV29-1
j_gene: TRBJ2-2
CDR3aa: CSVRGGAGTGELFF
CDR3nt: TGCAGCGTCCGCGGAGGGGCCGGCACCGGGGAGCTGTTTTTT

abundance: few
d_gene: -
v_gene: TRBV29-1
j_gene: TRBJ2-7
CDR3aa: CSVGQGRDEQYF
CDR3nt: TGCAGCGTTGGCCAGGGTAGGGACGAGCAGTACTTC

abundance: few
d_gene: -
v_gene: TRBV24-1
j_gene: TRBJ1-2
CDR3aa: CATSDSAVFGYSLRYTF
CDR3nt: TGTGCCACCAGTGATTCCGCAGTTTTCGGCTATAGTCTCCGCTACACCTTC

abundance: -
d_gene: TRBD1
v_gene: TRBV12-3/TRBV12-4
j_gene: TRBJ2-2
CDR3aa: CASSNTGTGNTGELFF
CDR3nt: TGTGCCAGCAGTAACACCGGGACAGGGAACACCGGGGAGCTGTTTTTT

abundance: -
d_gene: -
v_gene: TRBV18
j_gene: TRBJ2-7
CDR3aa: CASSPPAGVPYEQYF
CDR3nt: TGTGCCAGCTCACCACCGGCAGGCGTTCCCTACGAGCAGTACTTC

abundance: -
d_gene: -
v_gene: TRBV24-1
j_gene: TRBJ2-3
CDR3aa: CATSDLAPGNTQYF
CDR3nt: TGTGCCACCAGTGATTTGGCCCCGGGAAATACGCAGTATTTT

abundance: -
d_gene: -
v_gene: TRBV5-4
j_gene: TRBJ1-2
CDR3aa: CASSQGPSYGYTF
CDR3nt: TGTGCCAGCAGCCAGGGACCGAGCTATGGCTACACCTTC

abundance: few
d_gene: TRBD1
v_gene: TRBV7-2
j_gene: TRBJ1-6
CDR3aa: CASSSPGGVNSPLHF
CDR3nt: TGTGCCAGCAGCTCGCCAGGGGGGGTCAATTCACCCCTCCACTTT

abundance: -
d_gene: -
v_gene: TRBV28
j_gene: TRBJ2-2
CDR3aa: CASSGGGTGELFF
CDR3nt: TGTGCCAGCAGTGGAGGGGGAACCGGGGAGCTGTTTTTT

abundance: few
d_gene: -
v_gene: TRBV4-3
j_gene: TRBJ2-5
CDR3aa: CASSPTTPEETQYF
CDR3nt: TGCGCCAGCAGCCCTACCACCCCCGAAGAGACCCAGTACTTC

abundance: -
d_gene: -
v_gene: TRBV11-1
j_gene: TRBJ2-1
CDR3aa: CASSLTGLYNEQFF
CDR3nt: TGTGCCAGCAGCCTCACAGGGCTCTACAATGAGCAGTTCTTC